This T cell receptor (beta chain) is drawn from a study of technical replicates of blood from a few donors (dated 2017 in TCRdb). The CDR3 numbers 16 residues from cysteine through phenylalanine. Here the CDR3 DNA is all that survives: 48 bases in frame from base 1. V is trimmed back by 3 bases and J by 3 bases, and the junction contains 9 bases that no gene match accounts for. CDR1 and CDR2 are drawn from the germline V gene: MNHNS, SASEGT. Library prep was done by the immunoSEQ multiplex PCR assay. The table was pulled from immuneACCESS by TCRdb, which kept in-frame rearrangements only. Such tables lose some clones; where checked, under half of the loss comes from unresolved V genes, and the rest has no known cause. This sample is represented by 45,000 to 60,000 clones; 90% to 97% of them were singletons. The top ten hold under 0.45% of the sample. A note on this clone: The clone's antigen remains unknown. This may come from a read error, since a much larger clone is one base off.

The sequence joins TRBV6-1 to TRBJ2-7, with 9 junctional bases fitting TRBD1. Material for sequencing was T cells isolated from PBMCs. This receptor was identified in a human donor in good health. The nucleotide sequence reads TGTGCCAGCAGTGACGAGGGACAGGGCCCTTTCTACGAGCAGTACTTC. Its translation is CASSDEGQGPFYEQYF.